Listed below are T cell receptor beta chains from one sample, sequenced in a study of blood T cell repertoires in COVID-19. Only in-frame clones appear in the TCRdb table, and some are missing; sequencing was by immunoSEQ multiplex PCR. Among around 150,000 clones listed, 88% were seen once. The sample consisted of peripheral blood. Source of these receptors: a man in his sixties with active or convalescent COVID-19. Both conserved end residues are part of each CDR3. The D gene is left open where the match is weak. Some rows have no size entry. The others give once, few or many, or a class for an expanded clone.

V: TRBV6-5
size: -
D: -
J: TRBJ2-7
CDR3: CASRRPSGPYEQYF
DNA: TGTGCCAGCAGGCGGCCCTCCGGCCCCTACGAGCAGTACTTC

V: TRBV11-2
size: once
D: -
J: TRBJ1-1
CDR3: CASSLIRGVEAFF
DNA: TGTGCCAGCAGCTTAATTAGGGGTGTTGAAGCTTTCTTT

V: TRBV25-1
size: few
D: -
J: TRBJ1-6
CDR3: CASSDGGRNSPLHF
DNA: TGTGCCAGCAGTGATGGGGGGAGGAATTCACCCCTCCACTTT

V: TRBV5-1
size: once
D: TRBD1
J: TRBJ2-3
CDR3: CASSLRGLSTDTQYF
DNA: TGCGCCAGCAGCTTAAGGGGGCTTAGCACAGATACGCAGTATTTT

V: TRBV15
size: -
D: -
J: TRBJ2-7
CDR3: CATSRLWGSSYEQYF
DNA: TGTGCCACCAGCCGGTTATGGGGCAGCTCCTACGAGCAGTACTTC

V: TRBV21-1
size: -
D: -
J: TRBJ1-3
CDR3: CASNLTGTGNTIYF
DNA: TGTGCCAGCAACTTGACAGGGACTGGAAACACCATATATTTT

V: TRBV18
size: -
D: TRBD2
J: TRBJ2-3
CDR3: CASSRTSGSPDTQYF
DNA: TGTGCCAGCTCCCGGACTAGCGGGAGCCCCGATACGCAGTATTTT

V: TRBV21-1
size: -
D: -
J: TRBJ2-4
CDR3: CASSKELGHAAKNIQYF
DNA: TGTGCCAGCAGCAAAGAGCTGGGGCACGCGGCCAAAAACATTCAGTACTTC

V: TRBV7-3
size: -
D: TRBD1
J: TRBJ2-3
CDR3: CASSVQGTTDTQYF
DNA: TGTGCCAGCAGCGTACAGGGGACCACAGATACGCAGTATTTT

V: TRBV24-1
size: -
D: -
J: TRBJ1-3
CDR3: CATSDAGTTAGNTIYF
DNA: TGTGCCACCAGTGATGCCGGGACAACGGCTGGAAACACCATATATTTT

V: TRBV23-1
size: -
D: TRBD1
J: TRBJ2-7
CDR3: CASSQSCDRVYEQYF
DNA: TGCGCCAGCAGTCAATCATGTGACAGGGTCTACGAGCAGTACTTC

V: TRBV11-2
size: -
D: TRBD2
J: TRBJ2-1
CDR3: CASSLFLSGRYNEQFF
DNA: TGTGCCAGCAGCTTGTTCCTTAGCGGGAGGTACAATGAGCAGTTCTTC

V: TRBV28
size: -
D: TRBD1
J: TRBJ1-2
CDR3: CASTPGTGYYGYTF
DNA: TGTGCCAGTACCCCCGGGACAGGGTACTATGGCTACACCTTC

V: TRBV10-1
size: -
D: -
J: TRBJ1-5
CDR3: CASSELTSRQPQHF
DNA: TGCGCCAGCAGTGAGCTGACCAGCAGGCAGCCCCAGCATTTT

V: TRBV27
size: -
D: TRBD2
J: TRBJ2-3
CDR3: CASRLRLAGATDTQYF
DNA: TGTGCCAGCAGGCTACGACTAGCGGGCGCCACAGATACGCAGTATTTT

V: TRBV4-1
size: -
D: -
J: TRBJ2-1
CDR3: CASSQDTTEQFF
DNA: TGCGCCAGCAGCCAAGACACTACGGAGCAGTTCTTC

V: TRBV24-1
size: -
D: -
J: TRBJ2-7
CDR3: CATSESYSEQYF
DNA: TGTGCCACCAGTGAGTCGTATAGCGAGCAGTACTTC

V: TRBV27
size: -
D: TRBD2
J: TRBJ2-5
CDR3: CASSQGLAGRFPQETQYF
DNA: TGTGCCAGCAGTCAGGGACTAGCGGGAAGGTTCCCCCAAGAGACCCAGTACTTC

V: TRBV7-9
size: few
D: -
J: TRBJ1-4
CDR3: CASSEGGVWGNEKLFF
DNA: TGTGCCAGCAGCGAAGGCGGGGTTTGGGGTAATGAAAAACTGTTTTTT

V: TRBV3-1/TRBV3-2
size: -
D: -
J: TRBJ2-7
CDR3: CASSQDKLFGEQYF
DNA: TGTGCCAGCAGCCAAGATAAACTATTTGGCGAGCAGTACTTC

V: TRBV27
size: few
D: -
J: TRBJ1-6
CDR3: CAAGRDIRFSPLHF
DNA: TGTGCCGCAGGGCGGGATATTCGTTTTTCACCCCTCCACTTT

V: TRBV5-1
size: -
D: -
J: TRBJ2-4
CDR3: CASSLRGRDTLAKNIQYF
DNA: TGCGCCAGCAGCTTGAGGGGCCGGGACACCTTAGCCAAAAACATTCAGTACTTC

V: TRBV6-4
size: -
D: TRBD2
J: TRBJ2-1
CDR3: CASRALAGGANEQFF
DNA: TGTGCCAGCAGGGCCCTAGCGGGGGGGGCCAATGAGCAGTTCTTC

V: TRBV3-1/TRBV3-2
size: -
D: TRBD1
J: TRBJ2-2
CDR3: CASSFRTGAGELFF
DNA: TGTGCCAGCAGCTTCAGGACAGGGGCCGGGGAGCTGTTTTTT

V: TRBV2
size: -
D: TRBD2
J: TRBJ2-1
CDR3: CASKAGGSSYNEQFF
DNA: TGTGCCAGCAAAGCGGGAGGTAGCTCCTACAATGAGCAGTTCTTC

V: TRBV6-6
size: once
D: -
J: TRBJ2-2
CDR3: CASSYSGATGELFF
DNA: TGTGCCAGCAGTTACTCGGGAGCCACCGGGGAGCTGTTTTTT

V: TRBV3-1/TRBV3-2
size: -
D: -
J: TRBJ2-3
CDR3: CASSQGPRSTDTQYF
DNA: TGTGCCAGCAGCCAAGGTCCCAGGAGCACAGATACGCAGTATTTT

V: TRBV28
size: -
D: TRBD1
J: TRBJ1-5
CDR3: CASTQAGGYQPQHF
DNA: TGTGCCAGCACCCAAGCAGGGGGCTATCAGCCCCAGCATTTT

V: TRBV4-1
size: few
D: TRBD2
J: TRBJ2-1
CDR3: CASSQLSGGNNEQFF
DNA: TGCGCCAGCAGCCAGCTTAGCGGGGGCAACAATGAGCAGTTCTTC

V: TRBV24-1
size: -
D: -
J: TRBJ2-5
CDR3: CATSDLAGGETQYF
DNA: TGTGCCACCAGTGATTTAGCGGGTGGGGAGACCCAGTACTTC

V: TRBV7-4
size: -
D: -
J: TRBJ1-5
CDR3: CASSLGVGDNQPQHF
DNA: TGTGCCAGCAGCCTTGGGGTCGGGGACAATCAGCCCCAGCATTTT

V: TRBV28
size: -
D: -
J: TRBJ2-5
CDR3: CASSSFGITGSQYF
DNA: TGTGCCAGCAGCTCCTTTGGAATAACGGGATCCCAGTACTTC

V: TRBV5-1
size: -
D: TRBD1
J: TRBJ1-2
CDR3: CASSLGTGGNYGYTF
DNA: TGCGCCAGCAGCTTGGGGACAGGGGGCAACTATGGCTACACCTTC

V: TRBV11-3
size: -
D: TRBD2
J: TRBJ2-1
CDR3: CASSLGGLAGGVNEQFF
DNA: TGTGCCAGCAGCTTGGGGGGGTTAGCGGGAGGGGTCAATGAGCAGTTCTTC

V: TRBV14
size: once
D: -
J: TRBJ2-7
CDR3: CASSQGDKHWEQYF
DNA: TGTGCCAGCAGCCAAGGGGACAAGCATTGGGAGCAGTACTTC

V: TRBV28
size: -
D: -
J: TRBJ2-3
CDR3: CASSNGDSTGTDTQYF
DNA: TGTGCCAGCAGTAATGGGGACTCGACCGGCACAGATACGCAGTATTTT

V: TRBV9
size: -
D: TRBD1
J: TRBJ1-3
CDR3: CASSVAGGYLGNTIYF
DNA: TGTGCCAGCAGCGTAGCAGGGGGCTATCTTGGAAACACCATATATTTT

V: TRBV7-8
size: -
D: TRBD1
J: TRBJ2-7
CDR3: CASSRDRSYEQYF
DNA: TGTGCCAGCAGCCGGGACAGATCCTACGAGCAGTACTTC

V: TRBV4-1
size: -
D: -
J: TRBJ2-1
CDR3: CASSQDTSSYNEQFF
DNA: TGCGCCAGCAGCCAAGACACGAGCTCCTACAATGAGCAGTTCTTC

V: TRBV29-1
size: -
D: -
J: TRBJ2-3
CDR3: CSVGDPKTADTQYF
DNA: TGCAGCGTAGGTGACCCAAAGACAGCAGATACGCAGTATTTT

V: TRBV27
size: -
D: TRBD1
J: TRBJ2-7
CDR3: CASPTPLGTVTYEQYF
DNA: TGTGCCAGCCCAACCCCCCTGGGGACAGTGACCTACGAGCAGTACTTC

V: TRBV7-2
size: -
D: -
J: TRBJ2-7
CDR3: CASSLERFTYEQYF
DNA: TGTGCCAGCAGCTTAGAGAGGTTTACCTACGAGCAGTACTTC

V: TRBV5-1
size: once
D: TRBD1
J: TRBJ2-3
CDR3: CASSWGTGADTQYF
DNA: TGCGCCAGCAGCTGGGGGACAGGGGCAGATACGCAGTATTTT

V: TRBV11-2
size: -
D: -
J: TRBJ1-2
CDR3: CASNQVLYGYTF
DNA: TGTGCCAGTAACCAGGTCCTCTATGGCTACACCTTC

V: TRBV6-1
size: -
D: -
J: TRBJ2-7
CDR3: CASSVGINRASYEQYF
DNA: TGTGCCAGCAGTGTGGGAATTAACAGGGCGTCGTACGAGCAGTACTTC

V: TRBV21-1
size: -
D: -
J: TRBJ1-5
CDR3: CASSFRGTSNQPQHF
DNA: TGTGCCAGCAGTTTCAGGGGCACTAGCAATCAGCCCCAGCATTTT

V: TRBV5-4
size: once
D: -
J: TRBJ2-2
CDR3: CASSLQGNTGELFF
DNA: TGTGCCAGCAGCCTACAGGGAAACACCGGGGAGCTGTTTTTT

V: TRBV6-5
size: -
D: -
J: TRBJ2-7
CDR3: CASMTGSSYEQYF
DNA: TGTGCCAGTATGACAGGCAGCTCCTACGAGCAGTACTTC

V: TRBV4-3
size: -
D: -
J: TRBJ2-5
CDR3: CASSQETGRTQYF
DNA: TGCGCCAGCAGCCAAGAAACGGGAAGGACCCAGTACTTC

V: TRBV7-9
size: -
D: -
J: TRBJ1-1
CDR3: CASSPKDRNTEAFF
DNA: TGTGCCAGCAGCCCAAAGGACAGAAACACTGAAGCTTTCTTT

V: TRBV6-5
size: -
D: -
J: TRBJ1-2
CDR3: CATKTFGVFRGYTF
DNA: TGTGCCACCAAAACTTTCGGGGTTTTTCGAGGCTACACCTTC

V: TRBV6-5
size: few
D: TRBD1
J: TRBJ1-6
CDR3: CASSYGTESSPLHF
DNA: TGTGCCAGCAGTTACGGGACAGAGAGTTCACCCCTCCACTTT